A single sample is the source of the 22 T cell receptor beta chains below, sequenced in a study of T-cell reconstitution after alpha-beta-depleted transplantation in children. The authors prepared the TCRbeta library with unique molecular identifiers. Via MiXCR, TCRdb re-called the PCR reads, giving one row per CDR3 protein. The table shows around 380,000 distinct CDR3 sequences, with approximately 11% occurring only once. The sample consisted of PBMCs from the stem cell graft donor, taken from the stem cell graft. These receptors were taken from a human donor who donated a stem cell graft to a child with acute myeloid leukemia.

In its sample, this clonotype was seen a few times. The V and J genes are TRBV20-1 and TRBJ1-2; weak D call: TRBD1 (5 bases). Trimming left V 5 bases short and J 8 bases short, with 18 bases between. The CDR3 extends over 13 amino acids. Germline loops: CDR1 DFQATT, CDR2 SNEGSKA (reference sequence). The CDR3 loop is CSAPQHTREGYTF. Here the CDR3 DNA reads TGCAGTGCTCCCCAACATACCAGGGAGGGCTACACCTTC.

A few counts support this clonotype. The genes are TRBV5-1 and TRBJ2-2; D is uncertain. The CDR3 covers 12 residues. Between the trimmed V and J ends, which lost 3 bases and 9 bases, there was a span of 9 bases. Germline values: CDR1 SGHRS, CDR2 YFSETQ. Here the CDR3 DNA reads TGCGCCAGCAGCTCCCCCAATCGGGAGCTGTTTTTT. It encodes CASSSPNRELFF.

This clonotype was picked up a small number of times. The chain couples TRBV10-3 to TRBJ2-3, with 7 nucleotides matching TRBD1. CDR1 and CDR2 (germline): ENHRY, SYGVKD. The junction had 9 bases not matched to a gene; V was cut back by 0 bases and J by 3 bases. This CDR3 spans 17 amino acids. The CDR3 DNA reads TGTGCCATCAGTGAGTCGCAGGGGAACAGGGGAACAGATACGCAGTATTTT. It is translated as CAISESQGNRGTDTQYF.

The CDR3 is CASSQGTDSYEQYF. In nucleotides, the CDR3 is TGCGCCAGCAGCCAAGGGACCGACTCCTACGAGCAGTACTTC. The J gene is TRBJ2-7, the V gene TRBV4-3; D uncertain. The CDR3 runs 14 residues. V lost 1 base, J lost 0 bases, and 7 bases lay in between. CDR1 is LGHNA, CDR2 YSLEER, per germline.

There are a few counts of this clonotype. This chain links TRBV10-3 with TRBJ1-1, with TRBD1 matching 9 bases. This CDR3 contains 16 residues. Germline V gene sequence: CDR1 ENHRY, CDR2 SYGVKD. Germline trimming cut 6 bases from V and 0 bases from J; bases unmatched to any gene: 8. The CDR3 spells CAIRAGQGMMNTEAFF. The CDR3 region has the DNA TGTGCCATCAGAGCCGGACAGGGGATGATGAACACTGAAGCTTTCTTT.

J is TRBJ2-7 and V is TRBV5-1, with 10 bases that match TRBD1. Germline CDR1 is SGHRS and CDR2 is YFSETQ. The CDR3 sequence is 16 residues long. Trimming took 4 bases from V and 0 from J; bases not matched to a gene: 7. CDR3 residues: CASSAGTGESSYEQYF. CDR3 in DNA: TGCGCCAGCAGCGCCGGGACAGGGGAAAGCTCCTACGAGCAGTACTTC.

This chain joins TRBV7-2 and TRBJ1-1, with TRBD1 matching over 8 bases. This CDR3 spans 14 amino acids. From germline, CDR1 is SGHTA and CDR2 FQGNSA. V shed 2 bases, J shed 7 bases, and the junction held 6 bases outside the gene matches. CDR3 sequence (DNA): TGTGCCAGCAGCTTAAATCAGGGGGCGGTTGAAGCTTTCTTT. Its protein product is CASSLNQGAVEAFF.

This clonotype has only a few counts. The rearrangement links TRBV20-1 to TRBJ2-2; 12 bases align to TRBD2. Germline V gene data show CDR1 as DFQATT and CDR2 as SNEGSKA (reference sequence). After removal of 2 bases from V and 4 bases from J, the junction contained 8 bases not matched to a gene. This CDR3 has 17 residues. The CDR3 sequence is CSARNFLAGGSTGELFF. CDR3 in DNA: TGCAGTGCTAGAAATTTCCTAGCGGGAGGGAGCACCGGGGAGCTGTTTTTT.

The sample holds a few counts of this clonotype. The chain is built from TRBV12-5 and TRBJ2-3; D remains ambiguous. V lost 8 bases and J 4 bases, leaving 13 bases between the germline ends. The CDR3 has 13 residues. Germline lookup yields CDR1 LGHNT and CDR2 FRNRAP. CDR3: CASQRDTADTQYF. In DNA, the CDR3 is TGTGCTAGTCAGCGAGATACCGCAGATACGCAGTATTTT.

This chain joins TRBV6-2 or TRBV6-3 and TRBJ2-1; 10 bases line up with TRBD2. The CDR3 is 19 amino acids. Looked up from germline, CDR1 is MNHEY and CDR2 is SVGEGT. Trimming cost V 4 bases and J 1 base; bases outside gene matches: 13. For the CDR3, the DNA is TGTGCCAGCAGTTCACGCGTACTAGCGGGAAACCCTTCCTACAATGAGCAGTTCTTC. It codes for CASSSRVLAGNPSYNEQFF.

This clonotype has ten or more counts. The gene calls are TRBV7-9 and TRBJ2-4; 8 bases are a match to TRBD1. Germline V gives CDR1 SEHNR, CDR2 FQNEAQ (reference sequence). Unmatched junction bases numbered 7, after V lost 4 bases and J lost 2 bases. The length of the CDR3 is 16 residues. The CDR3 DNA sequence: TGTGCCAGCAGCTCCACAGGGGGGAAAACCAAAAACATTCAGTACTTC. This sequence encodes CASSSTGGKTKNIQYF.

The J gene is TRBJ2-1, the V gene TRBV20-1; D might be TRBD2 (5 bases). The CDR3 totals 17 residues. Germline-derived CDR1 and CDR2 are DFQATT and SNEGSKA (reference sequence). V lost 2 bases and J 0 bases, leaving 17 bases between the germline ends. Here the CDR3 DNA reads TGCAGTGCTAGACCCCGGACTCGAGGGAGCTCCTACAATGAGCAGTTCTTC. Its protein is CSARPRTRGSSYNEQFF.

V is TRBV4-2 and J is TRBJ2-6; D not resolved. CDR1 is LGHNA and CDR2 is YNFKEQ in the germline V gene. V lost 0 bases and J lost 2, with 11 bases in between. The CDR3 spans 17 residues. CDR3 DNA: TGTGCCAGCAGCCAAGATTTAAGAGGACCTGGGGCCAACGTCCTGACTTTC. Encoded protein: CASSQDLRGPGANVLTF.

This clonotype was detected ten times or more. This rearrangement joins TRBV27 to TRBJ2-1; 8 bases match TRBD2. The CDR3 loop spans 15 amino acids. Trimming at V came to 7 bases and at J to 1 base, leaving 6 bases not matched to a gene. Germline lookup yields CDR1 MNHEY and CDR2 SMNVEV (reference sequence). CDR3 loop: CASTPRGGSYNEQFF. The DNA of the CDR3 is TGTGCCAGCACTCCCCGGGGGGGTTCCTACAATGAGCAGTTCTTC.

Regarding this clonotype: One base away lies a much larger clone, so this may be a sequencing read error. V gene TRBV11-3 combines with J gene TRBJ2-1, with D maybe TRBD2 (6 bases). The CDR3 runs to 14 residues. Germline CDR1 is SGHNT and CDR2 is YENEEA. CDR3 sequence reads: CASSYRDSYYEQFF. The CDR3, as DNA: TGTGCCAGCAGTTACCGGGACTCCTACTATGAGCAGTTCTTC.

The V and J genes are TRBV5-1 and TRBJ2-3; D unresolved. Germline CDR1 and CDR2: SGHRS and YFSETQ. The CDR3 length is 15 residues. Trimming shortened V by 1 base and J by 5 bases, and 14 bases separated the two germline ends. The CDR3 coding sequence is TGCGCCAGCAGCTTGCTCGCGCCGGATAGAGATACGCAGTATTTT. It is translated as CASSLLAPDRDTQYF.

J is TRBJ2-3 and V is TRBV6-5; 10 bases agree with TRBD2. This CDR3 has 16 residues. V shed 2 bases and J 1 base; nucleotides not matched to a gene: 3. CDR1 MNHEY and CDR2 SVGAGI come from the germline V gene. The CDR3 is CASSYRSGRGTDTQYF. The CDR3 nucleotides read TGTGCCAGCAGTTACAGGAGCGGGAGGGGCACAGATACGCAGTATTTT.

V gene TRBV29-1 combines with J gene TRBJ2-7, with TRBD2 as a possible D gene (6 bases). This CDR3 comprises 13 residues. CDR1 SQVTM and CDR2 ANQGSEA come from the germline V gene. Trimming took off 4 bases at V and 4 bases at J, with 14 bases between the two ends. The CDR3 coding sequence is TGCAGCGTTGGGATAGCGGCCGAGTACGAGCAGTACTTC. Protein sequence: CSVGIAAEYEQYF.

This clonotype was seen more than once but under ten times. The chain combines TRBV2 with TRBJ2-2; the D call may be TRBD1 or TRBD2 (5 bases each). CDR3 length equals 15 residues. The germline V and J ends were trimmed by 4 bases and 2 bases, with 11 bases remaining between them. From germline, CDR1 is SNHLY and CDR2 FYNNEI. The CDR3 bases are TGTGCCAGCAGTGCCGGGACCCTTAACACCGGGGAGCTGTTTTTT. Its translation is CASSAGTLNTGELFF.

This clonotype was found a few times. This chain links TRBV5-6 with TRBJ1-5, with a tentative D call TRBD1 (5 bases). Germline loops: CDR1 SGHDT, CDR2 YYEEEE. V was shortened by 4 bases and J by 0 bases, with 11 bases between the two germline ends. There are 15 residues in the CDR3. Here the CDR3 reads CASSRGHDSNQPQHF. As DNA, the CDR3 is TGTGCCAGCAGCCGGGGCCACGATAGCAATCAGCCCCAGCATTTT.

The CDR3, as DNA: TGCGCCAGCAGCTTGGAGGTGGGACAGGGGCGTCGCTCCTACGAGCAGTACTTC. This translates into CASSLEVGQGRRSYEQYF. The chain is built from TRBV5-1 and TRBJ2-7; 10 bases map to TRBD1. V gave up 0 bases and J gave up 0 bases; unmatched junction bases: 9. Germline V gene data show CDR1 as SGHRS and CDR2 as YFSETQ. This CDR3 spans 18 amino acids. The full variable domain, rest sourced from reference TRBV5-1 and TRBJ2-7, is KAGVTQTPRYLIKTRGQQVTLSCSPISGHRSVSWYQQTPGQGLQFLFEYFSETQRNKGNFPGRFSGRQFSNSRSEMNVSTLELGDSALYLCASSLEVGQGRRSYEQYFGPGTRLTVT.

The chain has TRBV29-1 and TRBJ2-5; TRBD1 might be the D (6 bases). V dropped 4 bases and J dropped 5 bases, with 14 bases sitting between them. This CDR3 comprises 13 residues. Germline values: CDR1 SQVTM, CDR2 ANQGSEA. The CDR3 region has the DNA TGCAGCGTTGGGCAACAGGGCGGCGAGACCCAGTACTTC. This sequence encodes CSVGQQGGETQYF.